This TCR beta chain came from a study of cytomegalovirus exposure and HLA in healthy donors. Primers for the PCR totalled 60 Vbeta and 13 Jbeta. The protocol was immunoSEQ multiplex PCR, while the TCRdb copy is restricted to in-frame clones and leaves out a portion. The sample table includes more than 95,000 clones. This CDR3 is 13 amino acids long. The V gene end was trimmed by 5 bases and the J gene end by 6 bases; junction bases not matched to a gene: 10. The V gene's germline CDR1 is SQVTM and CDR2 ANQGSEA. The rearrangement links TRBV29-1 to TRBJ2-7, with 7 positions matching TRBD2. Material for sequencing was PBMCs. The source of this sequence is a man aged 35 to 55 in good health and CMV-seronegative. The CDR3 nucleotides read TGCAGCGTTCTCCGTTCTAGCGGAACCGAGCAGTACTTC. Translation gives CSVLRSSGTEQYF.